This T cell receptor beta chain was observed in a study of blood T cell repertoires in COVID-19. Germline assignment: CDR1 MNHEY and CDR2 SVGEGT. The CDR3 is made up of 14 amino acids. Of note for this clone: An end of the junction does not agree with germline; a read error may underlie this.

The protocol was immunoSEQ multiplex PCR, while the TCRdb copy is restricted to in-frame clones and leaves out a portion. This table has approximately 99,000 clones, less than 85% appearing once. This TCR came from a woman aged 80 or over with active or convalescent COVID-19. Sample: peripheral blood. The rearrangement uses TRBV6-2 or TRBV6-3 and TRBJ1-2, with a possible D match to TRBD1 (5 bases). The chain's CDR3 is CASSWVQGKDGHTF. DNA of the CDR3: TGTGCCAGCAGCTGGGTGCAGGGTAAGGATGGCCACACCTTC.